This T cell receptor (beta chain) was captured by sequencing in a study of response to subunit inactivated influenza vaccine (dated by TCRdb to 2017 to 2018). About the full investigation: To follow how T cells responded to a trivalent subunit inactivated influenza vaccine, the researchers relied on deep quantitative profiling of the T cell receptor repertoire. Results the study describes overall, beyond this receptor: The authors proposed that each seasonal influenza vaccination may bring in only a limited number of new T cells.

Library generation was performed with RT-PCR. Sequencing used an Illumina HiSeq 2500. TCRdb reprocessed the public reads (quality trimming at Q25 with fastp, clone calling with MiXCR) and kept in-frame beta chains. Identical CDR3 protein sequences are pooled into one entry, listed with their most common genes and DNA. This sample has approximately 310,000 distinct CDR3 sequences in its table, and about a fifth of those were observed once. Approximately 10% of the sample goes to the ten largest clones. Of note for this clonotype: Its recognized antigen is unknown. No base quality values were provided; no much bigger clone lies one nucleotide off.

The specimen was PBMCs from blood, collected about 20 months after vaccination. The receptor was isolated from a man in his fifties or sixties who received an inactivated influenza vaccine. Donor details come from another sample of the same person, matched by shared clones.

The DNA sequence is as follows: TGTGCCACCAGTGTATTGGGGCAGAGTGGTAGAGAGACCCAGTACTTC. This codes for CATSVLGQSGRETQYF. The chain links TRBV24-1 with TRBJ2-5, with TRBD1 tentatively as D gene (5 bases match). V loses 5 bases, J loses 4 bases, and the germline ends lie 19 bases apart. The CDR3 has 16 amino acids, counting the end cysteine and phenylalanine. Just the 48-base CDR3 DNA is kept, in frame starting at base 1. CDR1 KGHDR and CDR2 SFDVKD were looked up in the germline V gene.